One sample yielded the 15 T cell receptor beta chains listed below, sequenced in a study of T cell responses to AZD1222 COVID-19 vaccine. TCRdb keeps only in-frame clones here, not all; method: immunoSEQ multiplex PCR. The data hold fewer than 150,000 clones, with approximately 90% observed a single time. Sequencing used peripheral blood, obtained 28 days after the second AZD1222 dose. These receptors came from an adult who received the AZD1222 COVID-19 vaccine.

The gene calls are TRBV19 and TRBJ1-2, with D possibly matching TRBD1 (5 bases). From germline, CDR1 is LNHDA and CDR2 SQIVND (reference sequence). CDR3 length: 12 residues. V lost 5 bases and J lost 2, with 6 bases in between. The CDR3 protein is CASSSGNYGYTF. In DNA, the CDR3 is TGTGCCAGTAGTTCAGGGAACTATGGCTACACCTTC.

The table lists this clone with a few counts. V usage is TRBV18 and J usage is TRBJ1-1, with 10 bases aligning to TRBD1. Germline trimming cut 2 bases from V and 0 bases from J; bases unmatched to any gene: 6. The CDR3 consists of 17 residues. Germline V gene data show CDR1 as KGHSH and CDR2 as LQKENI. CDR3 sequence (DNA): TGTGCCAGCTCACCATCCAGACAGGGGGCTGTGAACACTGAAGCTTTCTTT. Translating it yields CASSPSRQGAVNTEAFF.

This sequence joins TRBV5-1 and TRBJ1-5, with TRBD1 as a possible D gene (6 bases). The CDR3 covers 14 residues. Per the germline V gene, CDR1 is SGHRS and CDR2 is YFSETQ. V lost 1 base, J lost 7 bases, and 12 bases lay in between. The DNA of the CDR3 is TGCGCCAGCAGCTTGTCGGGGGCGCACCAGCCCCAGCATTTT. It translates to CASSLSGAHQPQHF.

This clone was seen only once. This CDR3 is CASSSSLPMNTEAFF. In DNA, the CDR3 is TGTGCCAGCAGCTCTTCCCTGCCGATGAACACTGAAGCTTTCTTT. The rearrangement joins TRBV7-6 to TRBJ1-1; D is undetermined. The CDR3 consists of 15 residues. The ends were cut back, 4 bases at V and 0 bases at J, with 12 bases in the middle. Germline assignment: CDR1 SGHVS and CDR2 FNYEAQ.

The chain links TRBV3-1 (or the pseudogene TRBV3-2) to TRBJ2-2; D could derive from TRBD1 or TRBD2 (5 bases each). The CDR3 is made up of 14 amino acids. With 1 base removed from V and 6 bases from J, the gap between germline ends came to 9 bases. Per germline, CDR1 LGHDT and CDR2 YNNKEL (reference sequence). The CDR3 sequence is CASSQGGPPGELFF. The CDR3 DNA reads TGTGCCAGCAGCCAAGGGGGACCCCCCGGGGAGCTGTTTTTT.

The CDR3 DNA is TGTGCCAGCAGCTTGGACGGCAGGGAGGTGGGCACTGAAGCTTTCTTT. This gives the protein CASSLDGREVGTEAFF. V and J are TRBV5-6 and TRBJ1-1, with D tentatively TRBD1 (5 bases). There are 16 residues in the CDR3. The V end was cut by 0 bases, the J end by 4 bases, with 16 bases between. Per the germline V gene, CDR1 is SGHDT and CDR2 is YYEEEE.

The gene calls are TRBV6-5 and TRBJ1-1; D is possibly TRBD1 (6 bases). V lost 6 bases and J 5 bases, leaving 13 bases between the germline ends. This CDR3 region has 13 residues. Germline CDR1 and CDR2: MNHEY and SVGAGI. The CDR3 here is CASSPGVRTEAFF. CDR3 nucleotide sequence: TGTGCCAGCAGCCCAGGGGTGCGGACTGAAGCTTTCTTT.

The chain combines TRBV20-1 with TRBJ1-4; weak D call: TRBD1 (5 bases). V gave up 3 bases and J gave up 8 bases, with 16 bases separating them. The CDR3 covers 14 residues. Germline CDR1 is DFQATT and CDR2 is SNEGSKA (reference sequence). The CDR3 DNA reads TGCAGTGCTAGTTCGTGGCGGACATCCGAAAAACTGTTTTTT. Residues: CSASSWRTSEKLFF.

V is TRBV5-1 and J is TRBJ2-1; TRBD2 agrees at 11 bases. The CDR3 consists of 14 residues. Germline V CDR1 and CDR2: SGHRS, YFSETQ. The J segment lost 8 bases and the V segment lost 2 bases, leaving 3 bases of the junction unmatched. CDR3 in DNA: TGCGCCAGCAGCTTTAGCGGGGGGGCCGATGAGCAGTTCTTC. Translation: CASSFSGGADEQFF.

The genes are TRBV6-5 and TRBJ2-3, with D possibly matching TRBD1 (6 bases). The CDR3 contains 14 residues. Trimming took off 8 bases at V and 2 bases at J, with 14 bases between the two ends. CDR1 and CDR2 (germline): MNHEY, SVGAGI. Here the CDR3 reads CASQSQGYTDTQYF. The CDR3 DNA reads as TGTGCCAGCCAGTCCCAGGGGTACACAGATACGCAGTATTTT.

This rearrangement joins TRBV6-2 or TRBV6-3 to TRBJ2-3; D is uncertain. V was trimmed by 0 bases and J by 5 bases, leaving 15 bases between them. This CDR3 is built from 16 residues. The germline gives CDR1 MNHEY, CDR2 SVGEGT. The CDR3: CASSYSIAEVIDTQYF. The DNA for the CDR3 is TGTGCCAGCAGTTACTCGATTGCTGAGGTGATAGATACGCAGTATTTT.

The gene calls are TRBV19 and TRBJ2-7, with D tentatively TRBD2 (6 bases). The V and J ends lost 5 bases and 6 bases respectively, with 11 bases between them. The CDR3 runs to 12 residues. Germline V gene lookup returns CDR1 LNHDA and CDR2 SQIVND (reference sequence). This chain's CDR3 is CASSAHGSEQYF. The CDR3, as DNA: TGTGCCAGTAGTGCCCACGGGAGCGAGCAGTACTTC.

CDR3 nucleotide sequence: TGTGCCAGCAGTTTATTCCTAGCTGTGTACGAGCAGTACTTC. Translating gives CASSLFLAVYEQYF. J is TRBJ2-7 and V is TRBV28; TRBD2 is a possible D gene (5 bases). The CDR3 has 14 amino acids. V was clipped by 1 base and J by 4 bases, with 11 bases between them. The germline CDR1 and CDR2 sequences are MDHEN and SYDVKM.

This chain connects TRBV11-2 to TRBJ2-3; D is uncertain. The germline V and J ends were trimmed by 3 bases and 4 bases, with 8 bases remaining between them. The CDR3 is made up of 13 amino acids. Germline values: CDR1 SGHAT, CDR2 FQNNGV. CDR3 sequence (DNA): TGTGCCAGCAGCTTTGGTCGGGCAGATACGCAGTATTTT. Protein: CASSFGRADTQYF.

V and J are TRBV5-1 and TRBJ2-3; TRBD2 is a possible D gene (5 bases). The CDR3 extends over 14 amino acids. Trimming took off 0 bases at V and 2 bases at J, with 7 bases between the two ends. Per the germline V gene, CDR1 is SGHRS and CDR2 is YFSETQ. CDR3 in DNA: TGCGCCAGCAGCTTGGGAGGGTACACAGATACGCAGTATTTT. This translates into CASSLGGYTDTQYF.